A single sample is the source of the 18 T cell receptor beta chains below, sequenced in a study of cytomegalovirus exposure and HLA in healthy donors. Data came from immunoSEQ multiplex PCR; TCRdb stores just in-frame clones and leaves some out. The sample lists 150,000 to 200,000 clones; almost 85% were seen once. The sequenced sample consisted of PBMCs. These receptors came from a man aged 25 to 45 in good health and CMV-seropositive.

The rearrangement joins TRBV9 to TRBJ1-5, with D perhaps matching TRBD1 (5 bases). The ends were cut back, 1 base at V and 4 bases at J, with 12 bases in the middle. CDR1 SGDLS and CDR2 YYNGEE come from the germline V gene. This CDR3 is built from 15 residues. The CDR3 is CASSVYDSPNQPQHF. CDR3 sequence (DNA): TGTGCCAGCAGCGTATACGACAGCCCGAATCAGCCCCAGCATTTT.

This clone was observed once. This sequence joins TRBV6-5 and TRBJ1-2; D is unresolved. Trimming pared 4 bases from V and 4 bases from J, leaving 10 bases between. Germline V gene lookup returns CDR1 MNHEY and CDR2 SVGAGI. This CDR3 has 13 amino acids. The CDR3 DNA is TGTGCCAGCAGTTTAGACCAGGCCTATGGCTACACCTTC. Protein product: CASSLDQAYGYTF.

The V gene is TRBV4-3, the J gene TRBJ2-3; the D is unclear. Trimming cost V 5 bases and J 0 bases, with 6 bases left between them. The length of the CDR3 is 13 residues. In germline, CDR1 is LGHNA, CDR2 YSLEER. The CDR3: CASSEQSTDTQYF. The CDR3 bases are TGCGCCAGCAGCGAGCAAAGCACAGATACGCAGTATTTT.

The table lists this clone with a count of one. The gene calls are TRBV28 and TRBJ1-5, with D possibly being TRBD1 (5 bases). The germline CDR1 and CDR2 sequences are MDHEN and SYDVKM. This CDR3 region has 12 residues. Trimming stripped 10 bases from V and 5 bases from J, with 12 bases between. The CDR3 loop is CATGGYDQPQHF. The CDR3 nucleotides read TGTGCCACCGGGGGATACGATCAGCCCCAGCATTTT.

The chain has TRBV15 and TRBJ1-1, with 7 bases fitting TRBD1. This CDR3 is 15 amino acids long. The germline V gene has CDR1 LNHNV and CDR2 YYDKDF (reference sequence). The ends lost 1 base at V and 1 base at J; junction bases unmatched: 3. The chain's CDR3 is CATSRATGANTEAFF. DNA for the CDR3: TGTGCCACCAGCAGAGCCACAGGGGCGAACACTGAAGCTTTCTTT.

This clone has a single count. This chain links TRBV7-2 with TRBJ2-3, with TRBD2 identical over 9 bases. CDR1 SGHTA and CDR2 FQGNSA come from the germline V gene. CDR3 size: 16 residues. The junction had 9 bases not matched to a gene; V was cut back by 4 bases and J by 4 bases. The CDR3 reads CASSWGVAGVADTQYF. The CDR3, as DNA: TGTGCCAGCAGCTGGGGGGTAGCGGGAGTAGCAGATACGCAGTATTTT.

CDR3 amino acids: CASSDSPQNTEAFF. The CDR3 nucleotides read TGTGCCAGCAGTGACTCTCCCCAGAACACTGAAGCTTTCTTT. The chain carries TRBV6-4 and TRBJ1-1; D unresolved. V was pared by 0 bases and J by 1 base, with 6 bases between. Germline lookup yields CDR1 MRHNA and CDR2 SNTAGT. The CDR3 spans 14 residues.

The V and J genes are TRBV7-7 and TRBJ2-2; 9 bases fit TRBD2. With 5 bases clipped from V and 3 bases from J, the junction kept 10 bases outside the gene matches. Germline lookup yields CDR1 SSHAT and CDR2 FNYEAQ (reference sequence). CDR3 size: 17 residues. The CDR3 loop reads CASSRTSSGGDTGELFF. DNA of the CDR3: TGTGCCAGCAGCCGAACAAGTAGCGGGGGAGACACCGGGGAGCTGTTTTTT.

This sequence joins TRBV5-1 and TRBJ2-7, with D possibly being TRBD2 (5 bases). Trimming took 4 bases from V and 4 from J, leaving 18 bases between them. CDR1 is SGHRS and CDR2 is YFSETQ in the germline V gene. The CDR3 spans 15 residues. The CDR3 DNA sequence: TGCGCCAGCAGCCTTCCTGGACGGGGAGAGTACGAGCAGTACTTC. This gives the protein CASSLPGRGEYEQYF.

The chain has TRBV10-3 and TRBJ1-1; 9 bases are shared with TRBD1. The CDR3 sequence is 14 residues long. The V segment lost 5 bases and the J segment 3 bases; nucleotides outside the gene matches: 4. Looked up from germline, CDR1 is ENHRY and CDR2 is SYGVKD. The CDR3 nucleotides read TGTGCCATCAGTCGACAGGGGGAGGACACTGAAGCTTTCTTT. Protein sequence: CAISRQGEDTEAFF.

This chain uses TRBV7-9 with TRBJ1-4, with TRBD1 matching over 7 bases. The CDR3 runs to 14 residues. J was trimmed by 12 bases and V by 5 bases; bases with no gene match: 12. Germline loops: CDR1 SEHNR, CDR2 FQNEAQ (reference sequence). This chain's CDR3 is CASSETGLRRELFF. The DNA for the CDR3 is TGTGCCAGCAGCGAGACAGGGCTCAGGCGTGAACTGTTTTTT.

This clone was observed once. The chain carries TRBV28 and TRBJ2-7; 9 bases line up with TRBD1. CDR3 length: 15 residues. V lost 2 bases, J lost 2 bases, and 4 bases stayed unmatched. Germline loops: CDR1 MDHEN, CDR2 SYDVKM. The CDR3 nucleotides are TGTGCCAGCAGTTTACACAGACAGGGGGCCTACGAGCAGTACTTC. This gives the protein CASSLHRQGAYEQYF.

The chain carries TRBV6-6 and TRBJ2-1; possibly TRBD2 for D (6 bases). V lost 6 bases to trimming and J lost 12 bases, with 15 bases between them. The CDR3 is made up of 12 amino acids. CDR1 MNHNY and CDR2 SVGAGI come from the germline V gene (reference sequence). This CDR3 is CASSQSLATQFF. Written as DNA, the CDR3 is TGTGCCAGCAGCCAATCGCTAGCGACGCAGTTCTTC.

The genes are TRBV9 and TRBJ2-5; 9 nucleotides agree with TRBD1. CDR1 and CDR2 from the germline V gene are SGDLS and YYNGEE. J was trimmed by 1 base and V by 0 bases; bases with no gene match: 10. The CDR3 has 18 residues. In DNA, the CDR3 is TGTGCCAGCAGCGTAGGGTCTTTGGGACAGGGACTCCAAGAGACCCAGTACTTC. This sequence encodes CASSVGSLGQGLQETQYF.

The chain combines TRBV7-2 with TRBJ1-2; D gene unclear. This CDR3 is 11 amino acids long. The V end lost 8 bases, the J end lost 4 bases, and 8 bases lay between the germline ends. From germline, CDR1 is SGHTA and CDR2 FQGNSA. The CDR3 region has the DNA TGTGCCAGCGTCGGTGGCTATGGCTACACCTTC. It specifies CASVGGYGYTF. Supplemented by reference TRBV7-2 and TRBJ1-2, the full variable domain reads GAGVSQSPSNKVTEKGKDVELRCDPISGHTALYWYRQSLGQGLEFLIYFQGNSAPDKSGLPSDRFSAERTGGSVSTLTIQRTQQEDSAVYLCASVGGYGYTFGSGTRLTVV.

In this sample, this clone turned up once. The V call is TRBV6-1, the J call TRBJ2-1, with D uncertain. Trimming shortened V by 1 base and J by 0 bases, and 7 bases separated the two germline ends. The CDR3 is 15 amino acids. Germline-derived CDR1 and CDR2 are MNHNS and SASEGT. CDR3 protein: CASSEGLLSYNEQFF. DNA for the CDR3: TGTGCCAGCAGTGAAGGGTTACTCTCCTACAATGAGCAGTTCTTC.

V is TRBV14 and J is TRBJ1-4; D is unresolved. The CDR3 totals 14 residues. The V gene's germline CDR1 is SGHDN and CDR2 FVKESK. Trimming cost V 0 bases and J 8 bases, with 10 bases left between them. CDR3 nucleotide sequence: TGTGCCAGCAGCCAAGATCAACAACAGGAAAAACTGTTTTTT. It specifies CASSQDQQQEKLFF.

J is TRBJ2-5 and V is TRBV29-1; no reliable D call. V lost 7 bases, J lost 2 bases, and 8 bases lay in between. Germline CDR1 is SQVTM and CDR2 is ANQGSEA. This CDR3 region has 11 residues. The CDR3 bases are TGCAGCGCCACCCTACAAGAGACCCAGTACTTC. Amino acids: CSATLQETQYF.